One sample yielded the 9 T cell receptor beta chains listed below, sequenced in a study of T cells in localized non-small cell lung cancer. Data came from immunoSEQ multiplex PCR; TCRdb stores just in-frame clones and leaves some out. Among around 69,000 clones listed, 90% were seen once. The sequenced sample was peripheral blood, obtained before any cancer treatment. Receptors were obtained from a woman aged 35-70 years with stage I lung adenocarcinoma.

This chain links TRBV11-1 with TRBJ2-1; 9 positions match TRBD1. The CDR3 spans 15 residues. Germline V gene lookup returns CDR1 SGHAT and CDR2 FQDESV (reference sequence). Trimming cost V 5 bases and J 2 bases; bases outside gene matches: 4. CDR3 sequence (DNA): TGTGCCAGCAGCCAAACAGGGGGCGCCTACAATGAGCAGTTCTTC. As protein: CASSQTGGAYNEQFF.

The V and J genes are TRBV18 and TRBJ1-1; possibly TRBD1 for D (6 bases). V lost 6 bases and J lost 1, with 9 bases in between. Per germline, CDR1 KGHSH and CDR2 LQKENI. CDR3 length: 13 residues. As DNA, the CDR3 is TGTGCCAGCTCCCGGGACAAGAACACTGAAGCTTTCTTT. Translation: CASSRDKNTEAFF.

This clone was recorded only once. The CDR3: CASSPGSGTDTQYF. The CDR3 nucleotides read TGTGCCAGCAGCCCGGGCTCCGGCACAGATACGCAGTATTTT. The genes are TRBV6-4 and TRBJ2-3, with D uncertain. V was trimmed by 6 bases and J by 1 base, leaving 11 bases between them. CDR1 is MRHNA, CDR2 SNTAGT, per germline. CDR3 length equals 14 residues.

The V call is TRBV15, the J call TRBJ2-1; D is perhaps TRBD2 (6 bases). The germline CDR1 and CDR2 sequences are LNHNV and YYDKDF (reference sequence). The CDR3 has 14 amino acids. Trimming left V 1 base short and J 6 bases short, with 10 bases between. The CDR3 reads CATSRGTSFNEQFF. The CDR3 bases are TGTGCCACCAGCAGAGGAACTAGCTTCAATGAGCAGTTCTTC.

J is TRBJ1-1 and V is TRBV28, with D unresolved. Trimming removed 2 bases from V and 4 bases from J, with 14 bases in between. This CDR3 comprises 15 residues. The germline CDR1 and CDR2 sequences are MDHEN and SYDVKM. The CDR3 reads CASSLNGPGATEAFF. CDR3 in DNA: TGTGCCAGCAGTTTAAATGGTCCGGGAGCCACTGAAGCTTTCTTT.

The chain uses TRBV10-2 and TRBJ2-7; D is unresolved. Trimming cost V 3 bases and J 2 bases, with 2 bases left between them. The CDR3 sequence is 11 residues long. Germline CDR1 WSHSY, CDR2 SAAADI. For the CDR3, the DNA is TGCGCCAGCAGTGAACCCTACGAGCAGTACTTC. Amino acids: CASSEPYEQYF.

This chain connects TRBV19 to TRBJ1-1; 8 bases agree with TRBD1. The V segment lost 7 bases and the J segment 5 bases; nucleotides outside the gene matches: 9. This CDR3 spans 14 amino acids. Germline loops: CDR1 LNHDA, CDR2 SQIVND (reference sequence). CDR3 region: CASTPQGGKTEAFF. CDR3 sequence (DNA): TGTGCCAGTACCCCACAGGGGGGGAAAACTGAAGCTTTCTTT.

The chain employs TRBV11-2 and TRBJ1-1; D might be TRBD1 (5 bases). V was pared by 1 base and J by 6 bases, with 9 bases between. The CDR3 length is 13 residues. The germline CDR1 and CDR2 sequences are SGHAT and FQNNGV. The CDR3, as DNA: TGTGCCAGCAGCTTAGCCGGGGACGCTGAAGCTTTCTTT. It yields the protein CASSLAGDAEAFF.

CDR3 sequence reads: CASSGGTGSFGEQYF. DNA of the CDR3: TGTGCCAGCAGCGGGGGGACGGGGTCATTTGGCGAGCAGTACTTC. The chain combines TRBV5-6 with TRBJ2-7; possible D gene TRBD2, 6 bases. The V gene's germline CDR1 is SGHDT and CDR2 YYEEEE. The length of the CDR3 is 15 residues. With 4 bases removed from V and 6 bases from J, the gap between germline ends came to 20 bases.